Shown below are 5 T cell receptor beta chains from a single sample sequenced in a study of shared clonotypes between healthy human individuals. Method: immunoSEQ multiplex PCR; TCRdb's copy keeps in-frame clones and lacks some. The top ten hold 1% to 1.5% of the sample, which has under 2,000,000 clones, about 94% seen once. Naive CD8 cells lacked CD45RO, underwent positive selection for CCR7 and left out terminally differentiated effector memory CD45RA+ cells. The specimen sequenced was naive CD8+ T cells sorted from blood. These receptors were obtained from a man between 18 and 29 years old in good health.

J is TRBJ2-7 and V is TRBV5-4; 8 bases map to TRBD2. The CDR3 spans 15 residues. With V trimmed by 3 bases and J by 2 bases, 7 bases remained unmatched. Per the germline V gene, CDR1 is SGHNT and CDR2 is YYREEE (reference sequence). CDR3 bases: TGTGCCAGCAGCTCTGACTCGGGACTAGCCTACGAGCAGTACTTC. Translating it yields CASSSDSGLAYEQYF.

This clone has a single count. J is TRBJ2-3 and V is TRBV5-1; the match to TRBD2 covers 8 bases. The CDR3 is 17 amino acids. V shed 0 bases, J shed 2 bases, and the junction held 8 bases outside the gene matches. Germline-derived CDR1 and CDR2 are SGHRS and YFSETQ. CDR3 in DNA: TGCGCCAGCAGCTTGGATTTAGCGGGATTAAACACAGATACGCAGTATTTT. Encoded protein: CASSLDLAGLNTDTQYF. Supplemented by reference TRBV5-1 and TRBJ2-3, the full variable domain reads KAGVTQTPRYLIKTRGQQVTLSCSPISGHRSVSWYQQTPGQGLQFLFEYFSETQRNKGNFPGRFSGRQFSNSRSEMNVSTLELGDSALYLCASSLDLAGLNTDTQYFGPGTRLTVL.

This clone was recorded once. The chain has TRBV13 and TRBJ2-1, with D tentatively TRBD1 (6 bases). The ends were cut back, 5 bases at V and 9 bases at J, with 44 bases in the middle. Germline V gives CDR1 PRHDT, CDR2 FYEKMQ (reference sequence). This CDR3 spans 23 amino acids. The CDR3 here is CASSPQAPGHPEVSSSNRGEQFF. The CDR3 region has the DNA TGTGCCAGCAGCCCTCAAGCGCCGGGACACCCAGAGGTGAGCAGCTCAAACAGAGGTGAGCAGTTCTTC.

The chain is built from TRBV5-6 and TRBJ2-5; TRBD1 matches at 7 bases. The junction had 5 bases not matched to a gene; V was cut back by 0 bases and J by 3 bases. Germline lookup yields CDR1 SGHDT and CDR2 YYEEEE. The CDR3 totals 15 residues. As DNA, the CDR3 is TGTGCCAGCAGCTTGGGGGGGACAGTCAAAGAGACCCAGTACTTC. Protein product: CASSLGGTVKETQYF.

The chain joins TRBV6-1 to TRBJ2-3, with 10 bases aligning to TRBD2. The CDR3 consists of 19 residues. V gave up 1 base and J gave up 3 bases; unmatched junction bases: 13. Per germline, CDR1 MNHNS and CDR2 SASEGT. CDR3 coding DNA: TGTGCCAGCAGTGAAGGGCTAGCGGGAGCTGGTGTGGAAACAGATACGCAGTATTTT. It encodes CASSEGLAGAGVETDTQYF.